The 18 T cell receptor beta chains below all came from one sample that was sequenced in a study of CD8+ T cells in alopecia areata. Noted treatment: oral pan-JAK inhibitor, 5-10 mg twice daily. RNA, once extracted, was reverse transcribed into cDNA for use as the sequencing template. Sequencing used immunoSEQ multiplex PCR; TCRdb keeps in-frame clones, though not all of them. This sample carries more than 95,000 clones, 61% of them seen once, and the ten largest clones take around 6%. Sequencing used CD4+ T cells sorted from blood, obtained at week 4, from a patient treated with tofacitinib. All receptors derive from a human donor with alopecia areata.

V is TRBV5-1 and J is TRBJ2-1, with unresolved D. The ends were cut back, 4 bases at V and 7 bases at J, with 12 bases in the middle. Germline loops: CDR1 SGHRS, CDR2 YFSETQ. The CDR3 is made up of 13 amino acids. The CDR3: CASSPAGPNEQFF. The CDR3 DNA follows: TGCGCCAGCAGCCCCGCCGGCCCAAATGAGCAGTTCTTC.

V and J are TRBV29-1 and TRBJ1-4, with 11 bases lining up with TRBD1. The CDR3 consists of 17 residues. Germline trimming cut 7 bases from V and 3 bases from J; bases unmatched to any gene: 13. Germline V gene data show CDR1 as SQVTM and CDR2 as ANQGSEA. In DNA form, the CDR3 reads TGCAGCGCTACTAGGACAGGGGGCGTAACGGCTAATGAAAAACTGTTTTTT. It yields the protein CSATRTGGVTANEKLFF.

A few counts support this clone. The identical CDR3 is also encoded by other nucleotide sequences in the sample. The CDR3 bases are TGTGCCAGCAGCCAAGAGACAGTTAATTCACCCCTCCACTTT. Protein: CASSQETVNSPLHF. The rearrangement links TRBV14 to TRBJ1-6; tentatively, D is TRBD1 (5 bases). V lost 0 bases, J lost 6 bases, and 6 bases lay in between. CDR1 is SGHDN and CDR2 is FVKESK in the germline V gene. This CDR3 has 14 residues.

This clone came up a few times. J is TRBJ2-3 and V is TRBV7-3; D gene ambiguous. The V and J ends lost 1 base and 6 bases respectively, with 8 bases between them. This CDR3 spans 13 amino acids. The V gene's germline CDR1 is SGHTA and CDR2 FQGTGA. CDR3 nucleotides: TGTGCCAGCAGCTTAAATCAAGGGGATACGCAGTATTTT. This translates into CASSLNQGDTQYF.

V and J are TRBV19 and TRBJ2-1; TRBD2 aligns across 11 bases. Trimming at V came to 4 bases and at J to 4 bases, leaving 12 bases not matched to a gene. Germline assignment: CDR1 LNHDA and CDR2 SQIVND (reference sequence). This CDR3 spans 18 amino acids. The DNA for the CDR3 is TGTGCCAGTAGTACAGGCTCCTGGACTAGCGGGCGATACAATGAGCAGTTCTTC. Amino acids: CASSTGSWTSGRYNEQFF.

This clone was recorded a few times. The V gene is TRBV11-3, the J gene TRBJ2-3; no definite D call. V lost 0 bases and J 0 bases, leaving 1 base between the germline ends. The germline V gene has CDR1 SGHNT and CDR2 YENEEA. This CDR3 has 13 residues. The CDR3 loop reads CASSLESTDTQYF. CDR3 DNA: TGTGCCAGCAGCTTAGAGAGCACAGATACGCAGTATTTT. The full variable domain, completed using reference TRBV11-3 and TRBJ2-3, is EAGVVQSPRYKIIEKKQPVAFWCNPISGHNTLYWYLQNLGQGPELLIRYENEEAVDDSQLPKDRFSAERLKGVDSTLKIQPAELGDSAVYLCASSLESTDTQYFGPGTRLTVL.

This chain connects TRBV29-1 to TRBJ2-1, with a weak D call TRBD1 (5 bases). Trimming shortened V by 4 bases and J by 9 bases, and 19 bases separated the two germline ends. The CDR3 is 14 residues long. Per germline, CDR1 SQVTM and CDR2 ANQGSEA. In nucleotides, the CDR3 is TGCAGCGTTGCACCCGTGACAGCTCGGAGTGAGCAGTTCTTC. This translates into CSVAPVTARSEQFF.

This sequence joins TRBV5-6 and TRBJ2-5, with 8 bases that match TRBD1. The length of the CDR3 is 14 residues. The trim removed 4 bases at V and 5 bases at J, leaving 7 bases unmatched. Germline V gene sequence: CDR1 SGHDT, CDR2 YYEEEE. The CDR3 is CASSRGTGRETQYF. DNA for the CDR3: TGTGCCAGCAGCCGCGGGACAGGAAGGGAGACCCAGTACTTC.

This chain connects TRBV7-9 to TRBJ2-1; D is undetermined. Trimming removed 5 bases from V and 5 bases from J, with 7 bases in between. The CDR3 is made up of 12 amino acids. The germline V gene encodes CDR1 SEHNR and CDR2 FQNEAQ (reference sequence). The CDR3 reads CASSRSDNEQFF. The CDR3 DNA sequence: TGTGCCAGCAGCCGGTCAGACAATGAGCAGTTCTTC. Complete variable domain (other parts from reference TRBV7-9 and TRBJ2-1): DTGVSQNPRHKITKRGQNVTFRCDPISEHNRLYWYRQTLGQGPEFLTYFQNEAQLEKSRLLSDRFSAERPKGSFSTLEIQRTEQGDSAMYLCASSRSDNEQFFGPGTRLTVL.

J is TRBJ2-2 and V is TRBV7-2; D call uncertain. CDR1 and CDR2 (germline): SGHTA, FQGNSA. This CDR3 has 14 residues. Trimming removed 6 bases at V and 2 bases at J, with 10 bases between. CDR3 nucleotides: TGTGCCAGCAGTCCACCCCGTAACACCGGGGAGCTGTTTTTT. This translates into CASSPPRNTGELFF.

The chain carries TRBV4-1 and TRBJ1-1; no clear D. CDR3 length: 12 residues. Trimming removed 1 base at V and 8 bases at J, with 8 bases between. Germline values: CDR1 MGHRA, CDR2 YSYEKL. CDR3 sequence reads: CASSQGGLEAFF. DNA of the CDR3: TGCGCCAGCAGCCAAGGAGGTCTGGAAGCTTTCTTT.

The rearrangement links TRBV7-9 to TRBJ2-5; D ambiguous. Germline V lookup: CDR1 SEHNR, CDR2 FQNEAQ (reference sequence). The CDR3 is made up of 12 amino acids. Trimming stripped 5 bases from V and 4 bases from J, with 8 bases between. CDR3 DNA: TGTGCCAGCAGCACCTCCAGAGAGACCCAGTACTTC. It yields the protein CASSTSRETQYF.

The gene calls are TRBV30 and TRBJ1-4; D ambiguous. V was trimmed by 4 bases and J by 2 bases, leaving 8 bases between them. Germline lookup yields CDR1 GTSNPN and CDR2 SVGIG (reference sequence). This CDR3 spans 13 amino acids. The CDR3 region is CAWNRGTNEKLFF. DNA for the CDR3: TGTGCCTGGAATCGTGGGACTAATGAAAAACTGTTTTTT.

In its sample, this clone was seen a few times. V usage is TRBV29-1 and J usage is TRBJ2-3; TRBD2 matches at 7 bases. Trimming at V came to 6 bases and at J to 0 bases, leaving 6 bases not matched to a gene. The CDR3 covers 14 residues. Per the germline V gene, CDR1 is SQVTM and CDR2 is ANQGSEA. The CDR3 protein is CSVLSSGSTDTQYF. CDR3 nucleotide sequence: TGCAGCGTCCTCTCTAGCGGTAGCACAGATACGCAGTATTTT.

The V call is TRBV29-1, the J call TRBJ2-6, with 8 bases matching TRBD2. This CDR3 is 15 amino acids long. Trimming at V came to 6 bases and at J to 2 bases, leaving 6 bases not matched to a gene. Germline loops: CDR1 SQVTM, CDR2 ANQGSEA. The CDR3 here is CSVGTSLTGANVLTF. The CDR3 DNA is TGCAGCGTCGGGACTAGTTTGACTGGGGCCAACGTCCTGACTTTC.

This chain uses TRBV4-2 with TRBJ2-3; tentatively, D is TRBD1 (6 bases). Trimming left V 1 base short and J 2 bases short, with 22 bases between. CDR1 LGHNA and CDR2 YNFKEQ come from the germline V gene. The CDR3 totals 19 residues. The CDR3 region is CASSQAIVFQGTSTDTQYF. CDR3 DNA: TGTGCCAGCAGCCAAGCCATCGTGTTTCAGGGGACATCCACAGATACGCAGTATTTT.

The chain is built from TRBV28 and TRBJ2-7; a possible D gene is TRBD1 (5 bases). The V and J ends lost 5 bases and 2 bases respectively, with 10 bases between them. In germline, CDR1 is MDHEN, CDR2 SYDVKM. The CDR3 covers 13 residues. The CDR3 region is CASSPREPYEQYF. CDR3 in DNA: TGTGCCAGCAGTCCCAGGGAACCCTACGAGCAGTACTTC.

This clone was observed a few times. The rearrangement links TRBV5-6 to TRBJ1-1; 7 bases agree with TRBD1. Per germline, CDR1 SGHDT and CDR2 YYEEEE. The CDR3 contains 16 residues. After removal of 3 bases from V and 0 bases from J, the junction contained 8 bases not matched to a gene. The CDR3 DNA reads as TGTGCCAGCAGCTATTATCTCGACAGGGTGAACACTGAAGCTTTCTTT. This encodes CASSYYLDRVNTEAFF.